These 2 T cell receptor beta chains originate from one sample sequenced in a study of blood T cell repertoires in COVID-19. Profiling relied on immunoSEQ multiplex PCR, and the TCRdb table lists in-frame clones only, not all of them. The table has 240,000 or so clones, around 88% seen once. The sequenced material came from peripheral blood. These TCRs come from a woman in her 30s who had recovered from COVID-19.

The chain has TRBV18 and TRBJ1-1; D unclear. The germline V gene has CDR1 KGHSH and CDR2 LQKENI. The CDR3 is 15 amino acids. V lost 0 bases and J lost 0, with 8 bases in between. CDR3 sequence (DNA): TGTGCCAGCTCACCACCGTCAGTCTTGAACACTGAAGCTTTCTTT. It yields the protein CASSPPSVLNTEAFF.

The gene calls are TRBV2 and TRBJ2-3, with TRBD2 identical over 11 bases. Germline CDR1 is SNHLY and CDR2 is FYNNEI. This CDR3 region has 20 residues. Trimming took 5 bases from V and 4 from J; bases not matched to a gene: 20. CDR3 DNA: TGTGCCAGCAGTCCCCCTCCGACTAGCGGGGTACCAATAAATCCAGATACGCAGTATTTT. Translation: CASSPPPTSGVPINPDTQYF.